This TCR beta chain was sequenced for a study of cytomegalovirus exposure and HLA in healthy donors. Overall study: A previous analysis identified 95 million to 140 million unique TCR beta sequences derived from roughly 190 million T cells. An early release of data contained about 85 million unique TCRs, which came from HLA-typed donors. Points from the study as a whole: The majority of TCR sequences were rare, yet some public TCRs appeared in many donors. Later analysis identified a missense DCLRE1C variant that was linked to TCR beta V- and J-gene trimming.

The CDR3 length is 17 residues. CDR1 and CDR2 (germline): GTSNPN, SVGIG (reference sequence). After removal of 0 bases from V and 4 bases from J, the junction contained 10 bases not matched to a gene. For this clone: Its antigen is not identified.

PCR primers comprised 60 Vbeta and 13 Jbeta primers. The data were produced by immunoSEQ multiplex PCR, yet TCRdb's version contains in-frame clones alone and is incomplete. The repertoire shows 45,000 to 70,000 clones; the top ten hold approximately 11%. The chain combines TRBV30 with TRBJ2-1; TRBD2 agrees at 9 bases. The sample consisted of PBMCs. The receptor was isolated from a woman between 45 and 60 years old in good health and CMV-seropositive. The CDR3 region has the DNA TGTGCCTGGAGTGTAGGAGTTAGCGGGGGCCCTTACAATGAGCAGTTCTTC. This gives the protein CAWSVGVSGGPYNEQFF. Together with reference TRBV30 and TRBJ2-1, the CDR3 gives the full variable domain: SQTIHQWPATLVQPVGSPLSLECTVEGTSNPNLYWYRQAAGRGLQLLFYSVGIGQISSEVPQNLSASRPQDRQFILSSKKLLLSDSGFYLCAWSVGVSGGPYNEQFFGPGTRLTVL.